This section outlines one T cell receptor (beta chain) sequence together with its context. The source of the sample is a study of blood T cell repertoires in COVID-19. Study in general: Some COVID-19 samples were acute and others convalescent; all came from the United States, Italy and Spain. The cDNA or gDNA used as material had been derived from T cells, B-cell-depleted T cells, or PBMCs.

The CDR3 totals 16 residues. CDR1 is SEHNR and CDR2 is FQNEAQ in the germline V gene (reference sequence). V was shortened by 1 base and J by 1 base, with 11 bases between the two germline ends. Original handling: Amplification of reference gene primers was used by the study to estimate nucleated cell counts. The data were produced by immunoSEQ multiplex PCR, yet TCRdb's version contains in-frame clones alone and is incomplete. The DNA gave D and trimming, while V, J and clone size come from that table. Found here are some 140,000 clones, roughly 80% of them singletons; the top ten hold 17%. Sequencing used peripheral blood. This TCR derives from a woman aged 80 or over with acute or convalescent COVID-19. This rearrangement joins TRBV7-9 to TRBJ1-3, with D maybe TRBD1 (6 bases). CDR3 sequence reads: CASSLGTEISGNTIYF. CDR3 in DNA: TGTGCCAGCAGCTTAGGGACAGAAATTTCTGGAAACACCATATATTTT.